These 7 T cell receptor beta chains originate from one sample sequenced in a study of blood T cell repertoires in COVID-19. Measured with immunoSEQ multiplex PCR; TCRdb has only the in-frame clones, and not every one. The sample lists some 82,000 clones; 65% to 85% were seen once. The sample consisted of peripheral blood. These receptor sequences come from a man aged 80 or over with active or convalescent COVID-19.

The chain has TRBV2 and TRBJ2-5, with TRBD2 matching 7 bases. This CDR3 contains 15 residues. J lost 5 bases, V lost 5 bases, and 11 bases had no gene match. CDR1 and CDR2 from the germline V gene are SNHLY and FYNNEI. CDR3 protein: CASSPRGRVTETQYF. CDR3 DNA sequence: TGTGCCAGCAGTCCCCGTGGGAGGGTTACTGAGACCCAGTACTTC.

This sequence joins TRBV15 and TRBJ2-3; D remains ambiguous. Trimming stripped 6 bases from V and 1 base from J, with 14 bases between. This CDR3 comprises 15 residues. The germline CDR1 and CDR2 sequences are LNHNV and YYDKDF (reference sequence). CDR3 in DNA: TGTGCCACCAGGACTTATCGATGGGGCACAGATACGCAGTATTTT. This gives the protein CATRTYRWGTDTQYF.

This clone was counted ten times or more. The V call is TRBV4-1, the J call TRBJ1-2, with TRBD1 as a possible D gene (5 bases). Trimming removed 5 bases at V and 6 bases at J, with 13 bases between. Germline V CDR1 and CDR2: MGHRA, YSYEKL. This CDR3 is 13 amino acids long. For the CDR3, the DNA is TGCGCCAGCAGCGGCGTGGGGGGGGATGGCTACACCTTC. It is translated as CASSGVGGDGYTF.

V and J are TRBV13 and TRBJ2-3; the D is unclear. Germline CDR1 is PRHDT and CDR2 is FYEKMQ (reference sequence). The CDR3 consists of 15 residues. Between the trimmed V and J ends, which lost 5 bases and 2 bases, there was a span of 14 bases. The CDR3, as DNA: TGTGCCAGCAGCCATCGGGTCTTTTCCACAGATACGCAGTATTTT. Translated, it gives CASSHRVFSTDTQYF.

The V and J genes are TRBV5-1 and TRBJ1-1, with D possibly matching TRBD1 (5 bases). Germline CDR1 and CDR2: SGHRS and YFSETQ. Trimming removed 4 bases at V and 1 base at J, with 8 bases between. The CDR3 length is 13 residues. DNA of the CDR3: TGCGCCAGCAGCCGCCAGGGGAACACTGAAGCTTTCTTT. This codes for CASSRQGNTEAFF.

This chain joins TRBV10-3 and TRBJ2-1, with D tentatively TRBD2 (5 bases). CDR1 and CDR2 from the germline V gene are ENHRY and SYGVKD. The germline V and J ends were trimmed by 0 bases and 0 bases, with 9 bases remaining between them. This CDR3 region has 16 residues. CDR3 sequence: CAISESAGSSYNEQFF. The CDR3 DNA follows: TGTGCCATCAGTGAGTCGGCGGGCAGCTCCTACAATGAGCAGTTCTTC.

CDR3 in amino acids: CASSIGQGGQYNYGYTF. CDR3 DNA sequence: TGTGCCAGTAGTATAGGTCAAGGAGGGCAGTACAACTATGGCTACACCTTC. The genes are TRBV19 and TRBJ1-2; D uncertain. The CDR3 has 17 amino acids. With 1 base removed from V and 2 bases from J, the gap between germline ends came to 17 bases. The germline gives CDR1 LNHDA, CDR2 SQIVND (reference sequence).